The subject of this entry is one T cell receptor (beta chain). The sample belongs to a study of blood T cell repertoires in COVID-19. Background on the study: The United States, Italy and Spain supplied acute and convalescent COVID-19 samples.

Trimming pared 2 bases from V and 0 bases from J, leaving 4 bases between. Germline V gene sequence: CDR1 LNHNV, CDR2 YYDKDF (reference sequence). The CDR3 length is 13 residues. In the original workflow: Nucleated cell counts were estimated from reference gene primer amplification. Sequencing used immunoSEQ multiplex PCR; TCRdb keeps in-frame clones, though not all of them. For V, J and clone size, that table is used; D and trimming come from the DNA. This table holds around 200,000 clones, around 80% found once. The sample was peripheral blood. The sequence was collected from a woman aged 45-60 years with acute or convalescent COVID-19. The genes are TRBV15 and TRBJ1-1; D unresolved. CDR3 coding DNA: TGTGCCACCAGCAGACAGTTGAACACTGAAGCTTTCTTT. Encoded protein: CATSRQLNTEAFF.